One and the same sample provided the 26 T cell receptor beta chains below, sequenced in a study of OX40 agonist ivuxolimab in advanced cancers. The assay was immunoSEQ multiplex PCR, and TCRdb's table has in-frame clones only and misses some. Of just over 60,000 clones in the sample, about 92% were seen once. The input for sequencing was CD4+ or CD8+ T cells sorted from blood, taken in a trial of the OX40 agonist ivuxolimab. The receptor set was obtained from an adult with an advanced solid tumor such as melanoma, head and neck, liver or kidney cancer.

J is TRBJ1-1 and V is TRBV6-5, with 7 bases that match TRBD1. Germline V gene lookup returns CDR1 MNHEY and CDR2 SVGAGI. V was pared by 4 bases and J by 8 bases, with 7 bases of the junction left unmatched. The CDR3 spans 13 residues. CDR3 sequence: CASSFVGGAEAFF. CDR3 nucleotides: TGTGCCAGCAGTTTCGTAGGGGGCGCGGAAGCTTTCTTT.

The gene calls are TRBV29-1 and TRBJ2-3; 9 nucleotides match TRBD1. V was clipped by 6 bases and J by 4 bases; unmatched bases: 8. This CDR3 has 14 residues. Germline CDR1 SQVTM, CDR2 ANQGSEA. CDR3: CSVGGTGWADTQYF. The CDR3, as DNA: TGCAGCGTCGGCGGGACAGGGTGGGCAGATACGCAGTATTTT.

The chain couples TRBV27 to TRBJ2-1, with 7 bases matching TRBD2. CDR1 and CDR2 from the germline V gene are MNHEY and SMNVEV (reference sequence). Trimming cost V 5 bases and J 0 bases; bases outside gene matches: 7. The CDR3 runs 16 residues. The CDR3 sequence: CASSTSSGSSYNEQFF. CDR3 coding DNA: TGTGCCAGCAGTACCTCTAGCGGATCCTCCTACAATGAGCAGTTCTTC.

This chain joins TRBV6-6 and TRBJ1-2; no clear D gene. Germline loops: CDR1 MNHNY, CDR2 SVGAGI (reference sequence). CDR3 length: 14 amino acids. Trimming left V 2 bases short and J 2 bases short, with 9 bases between. The CDR3 nucleotides are TGTGCCAGCAGTTACGCAGGAGACAACTATGGCTACACCTTC. Its translation is CASSYAGDNYGYTF.

This clone was observed a single time. The chain couples TRBV2 to TRBJ2-7; TRBD2 matches at 7 bases. Trimming at V came to 6 bases and at J to 6 bases, leaving 8 bases not matched to a gene. The CDR3 is 13 residues long. Per germline, CDR1 SNHLY and CDR2 FYNNEI. The DNA of the CDR3 is TGTGCCAGCAGGAGGGACTACCAAACCGAGCAGTACTTC. Translated, it gives CASRRDYQTEQYF.

This clone has just one count. The V gene is TRBV19, the J gene TRBJ2-2, with D unresolved. Trimming cost V 3 bases and J 6 bases, with 8 bases left between them. CDR3 length equals 13 residues. Germline V lookup: CDR1 LNHDA, CDR2 SQIVND (reference sequence). CDR3 in DNA: TGTGCCAGTAGTATCGACATCTCCGGGGAGCTGTTTTTT. This encodes CASSIDISGELFF.

The rearrangement links TRBV5-1 to TRBJ2-3, with D maybe TRBD1 (5 bases). V was pared by 6 bases and J by 1 base, with 15 bases between. The germline gives CDR1 SGHRS, CDR2 YFSETQ. The CDR3 extends over 15 amino acids. Written as DNA, the CDR3 is TGCGCCAGCAACCTTCAGGGTACGGGCACAGATACGCAGTATTTT. Protein product: CASNLQGTGTDTQYF.

The chain combines TRBV6-1 with TRBJ1-1, with no clear D. There are 13 residues in the CDR3. V lost 8 bases and J lost 1, with 11 bases in between. Germline CDR1 is MNHNS and CDR2 is SASEGT. The chain's CDR3 is CASRQSRNTEAFF. The DNA for the CDR3 is TGTGCCAGCCGCCAAAGTCGGAACACTGAAGCTTTCTTT.

The chain is built from TRBV6-6 and TRBJ1-1; D gene ambiguous. The CDR3 has 15 amino acids. V was clipped by 1 base and J by 0 bases, with 9 bases between them. Germline-derived CDR1 and CDR2 are MNHNY and SVGAGI (reference sequence). CDR3 residues: CASSYLPGMNTEAFF. CDR3 DNA: TGTGCCAGCAGTTACTTACCGGGGATGAACACTGAAGCTTTCTTT.

The gene calls are TRBV30 and TRBJ1-2; TRBD1 matches at 11 bases. This CDR3 has 15 amino acids. CDR1 GTSNPN and CDR2 SVGIG come from the germline V gene (reference sequence). Losses at the gene ends were 3 bases for V and 6 bases for J; bases not matched to a gene: 9. In nucleotides, the CDR3 is TGTGCCTGGAGGAAGGGACAGGGGGAGGGGGATGGCTACACCTTC. The encoded protein is CAWRKGQGEGDGYTF.

The chain links TRBV5-1 to TRBJ1-1; 9 bases fit TRBD1. Germline values: CDR1 SGHRS, CDR2 YFSETQ. This CDR3 spans 17 amino acids. Losses at the gene ends were 4 bases for V and 7 bases for J; bases not matched to a gene: 17. CDR3 sequence: CASSLKGQGTAANEAFF. The CDR3 DNA follows: TGCGCCAGCAGCCTCAAGGGACAGGGAACGGCCGCGAATGAAGCTTTCTTT. Full variable domain (missing parts from reference TRBV5-1 and TRBJ1-1): KAGVTQTPRYLIKTRGQQVTLSCSPISGHRSVSWYQQTPGQGLQFLFEYFSETQRNKGNFPGRFSGRQFSNSRSEMNVSTLELGDSALYLCASSLKGQGTAANEAFFGQGTRLTVV.

The V and J genes are TRBV6-5 and TRBJ2-7; the D is unclear. Between the trimmed V and J ends, which lost 5 bases and 3 bases, there was a span of 5 bases. Germline values: CDR1 MNHEY, CDR2 SVGAGI. The CDR3 has 11 residues. CDR3 DNA: TGTGCCAGCAGTGTTAACTACGAGCAGTACTTC. Translated: CASSVNYEQYF.

This clone has only one observation. The V and J genes are TRBV5-4 and TRBJ1-6, with 8 bases matching TRBD1. Trimming removed 4 bases from V and 10 bases from J; junction bases left unmatched: 22. Per germline, CDR1 SGHNT and CDR2 YYREEE (reference sequence). CDR3 length: 19 residues. The CDR3 sequence: CASSVTGTGGLSYPSPLHF. In DNA form, the CDR3 reads TGTGCCAGCAGCGTTACCGGGACAGGCGGCTTAAGTTACCCCTCACCCCTCCACTTT. Full variable domain (remainder filled in from reference TRBV5-4 and TRBJ1-6): ETGVTQSPTHLIKTRGQQVTLRCSSQSGHNTVSWYQQALGQGPQFIFQYYREEENGRGNFPPRFSGLQFPNYSSELNVNALELDDSALYLCASSVTGTGGLSYPSPLHFGNGTRLTVT.

V and J are TRBV5-1 and TRBJ2-1; 12 nucleotides line up with TRBD2. Trimming at V came to 4 bases and at J to 4 bases, leaving 6 bases not matched to a gene. CDR1 is SGHRS and CDR2 is YFSETQ in the germline V gene. The CDR3 consists of 16 residues. The CDR3 loop reads CASSTGLAGPYNEQFF. For the CDR3, the DNA is TGCGCCAGCAGCACCGGACTAGCGGGGCCATACAATGAGCAGTTCTTC.

This clone was detected only a few times. J is TRBJ2-7 and V is TRBV5-1; D is uncertain. The V and J ends lost 0 bases and 4 bases respectively, with 5 bases between them. The CDR3 extends over 12 amino acids. Germline lookup yields CDR1 SGHRS and CDR2 YFSETQ. CDR3 nucleotides: TGCGCCAGCAGCTTGGATGGGTACGAGCAGTACTTC. This codes for CASSLDGYEQYF.

This chain links TRBV19 with TRBJ2-1; D gene ambiguous. V was clipped by 5 bases and J by 5 bases, with 13 bases between them. The CDR3 contains 14 residues. Looked up from germline, CDR1 is LNHDA and CDR2 is SQIVND (reference sequence). The CDR3 region is CASSFGRYNNEQFF. In DNA, the CDR3 is TGTGCCAGTAGTTTCGGACGATACAACAATGAGCAGTTCTTC.

The chain uses TRBV14 and TRBJ2-5; D gene unclear. V was cut by 1 base and J by 5 bases, with 8 bases left in between. The length of the CDR3 is 13 residues. Germline V gene sequence: CDR1 SGHDN, CDR2 FVKESK. Here the CDR3 reads CASSQVLGETQYF. The CDR3 DNA follows: TGTGCCAGCAGCCAAGTCCTGGGGGAGACCCAGTACTTC.

This rearrangement joins TRBV19 to TRBJ2-3; D not certain. The CDR3 runs 13 residues. The V gene's germline CDR1 is LNHDA and CDR2 SQIVND (reference sequence). Trimming pared 1 base from V and 3 bases from J, leaving 5 bases between. The CDR3 DNA reads TGTGCCAGTAGTATAGGTGGGACAGATACGCAGTATTTT. Translation gives CASSIGGTDTQYF.

This clone is a singleton in its sample. The chain combines TRBV19 with TRBJ2-1; 14 bases map to TRBD2. The germline gives CDR1 LNHDA, CDR2 SQIVND (reference sequence). The CDR3 contains 16 residues. The V segment lost 4 bases and the J segment 8 bases; nucleotides outside the gene matches: 7. The CDR3: CASSTRGLAGDDEQFF. The CDR3 DNA is TGTGCCAGTAGTACCCGGGGACTAGCGGGAGACGATGAGCAGTTCTTC.

The chain carries TRBV2 and TRBJ1-4; TRBD1 is a possible D gene (5 bases). Germline-derived CDR1 and CDR2 are SNHLY and FYNNEI. Trimming took 6 bases from V and 6 from J, leaving 14 bases between them. The CDR3 runs 14 residues. The CDR3 spells CASRSGRADEKLFF. CDR3 coding DNA: TGTGCCAGCAGATCAGGGCGTGCAGATGAAAAACTGTTTTTT.

This chain links TRBV10-3 with TRBJ2-7; D ambiguous. Looked up from germline, CDR1 is ENHRY and CDR2 is SYGVKD. Trimming took off 10 bases at V and 3 bases at J, with 10 bases between the two ends. CDR3 length equals 11 residues. CDR3: CATASIYEQYF. The DNA for the CDR3 is TGTGCCACGGCGTCAATCTACGAGCAGTACTTC.

V usage is TRBV2 and J usage is TRBJ2-1; D unresolved. V lost 1 base and J 0 bases, leaving 7 bases between the germline ends. The CDR3 has 15 amino acids. CDR1 is SNHLY, CDR2 FYNNEI, per germline. The CDR3 is CASSEGWPSYNEQFF. The CDR3 nucleotides read TGTGCCAGCAGTGAAGGGTGGCCCTCCTACAATGAGCAGTTCTTC. The full variable domain, in which reference TRBV2 and TRBJ2-1 provide the parts outside the CDR3, is EPEVTQTPSHQVTQMGQEVILRCVPISNHLYFYWYRQILGQKVEFLVSFYNNEISEKSEIFDDQFSVERPDGSNFTLKIRSTKLEDSAMYFCASSEGWPSYNEQFFGPGTRLTVL.

This clone was detected only once. V gene TRBV6-1 combines with J gene TRBJ2-1, with D unclear. The CDR3 totals 13 residues. Trimming cost V 4 bases and J 6 bases, with 10 bases left between them. Germline V lookup: CDR1 MNHNS, CDR2 SASEGT. CDR3 sequence (DNA): TGTGCCAGCAGTGTTTTGACCCCCAATGAGCAGTTCTTC. This encodes CASSVLTPNEQFF.

This chain uses TRBV7-6 with TRBJ2-1; 16 bases agree with TRBD2. Germline assignment: CDR1 SGHVS and CDR2 FNYEAQ. The CDR3 consists of 18 residues. Trimming removed 5 bases from V and 10 bases from J; junction bases left unmatched: 14. CDR3 bases: TGTGCCAGCAGCCCAGGGGGACTAGCGGGAGGGCCTGGGCTCGAGCAGTTCTTC. Protein: CASSPGGLAGGPGLEQFF.

V gene TRBV7-3 combines with J gene TRBJ1-1; D remains ambiguous. CDR1 SGHTA and CDR2 FQGTGA come from the germline V gene. Trimming removed 4 bases from V and 1 base from J, with 7 bases in between. This CDR3 region has 13 residues. The CDR3 nucleotides are TGTGCCAGCAGCTCTAACGCGAACACTGAAGCTTTCTTT. This codes for CASSSNANTEAFF.

This chain uses TRBV6-5 with TRBJ2-6; D possibly corresponds to TRBD1 (6 bases). The CDR3 spans 15 residues. The germline V and J ends were trimmed by 9 bases and 0 bases, with 12 bases remaining between them. CDR1 and CDR2 from the germline V gene are MNHEY and SVGAGI. DNA for the CDR3: TGTGCCAGTCGGACAGCGGCCTCTGGGGCCAACGTCCTGACTTTC. Translated: CASRTAASGANVLTF.